This T cell receptor (beta chain) comes out of a study of cytotoxic CD8 clonotypes in ibrutinib-treated CLL. The overall study: Patients: around 11 relapsed/refractory, about 14 treatment-naive, under 18 IGHV unmutated.

About this clone: Its antigen is unknown.

V gave up 5 bases and J gave up 0 bases, with 11 bases separating them. CDR3 length equals 14 residues. Germline loops: CDR1 SEHNR, CDR2 FQNEAQ (reference sequence). Study results and limitations: Ibrutinib response saw clonality rise, and progression saw it return toward baseline. Against age-matched healthy donors, baseline clonality ran higher and tracked circulating CD8+ T-cell counts.

A 1 in 200,000 to 1 in 1 million T cell depth was the sequencing target. Profiling relied on immunoSEQ multiplex PCR, and the TCRdb table lists in-frame clones only, not all of them. The table has fewer than 85,000 clones, roughly three quarters seen once; the top ten hold more than 4.5%. This chain uses TRBV7-9 with TRBJ2-7; possible D gene TRBD1, 5 bases. The clonotype comes from a human donor with chronic lymphocytic leukemia. The sequencing used PBMCs, collected after 12 months of ibrutinib treatment. The CDR3 sequence: CASSPWGASYEQYF. Written as DNA, the CDR3 is TGTGCCAGCAGCCCGTGGGGCGCCTCCTACGAGCAGTACTTC.